This T cell receptor beta chain comes out of a study of response to subunit inactivated influenza vaccine. Deletions cut 7 bases from V and 0 bases from J, with 14 bases between. The CDR3 loop spans 15 amino acids. Study outcomes and limitations: The authors proposed limited new T cell recruitment per seasonal influenza vaccination.

Concerning this clonotype: What it recognizes is unknown.

TCRdb used MiXCR to reprocess the RT-PCR reads, holding one entry per CDR3 protein. The sample shows roughly 790,000 distinct CDR3 sequences, 21% of them seen only once. The starting material was PBMCs from blood, obtained about 5 days after vaccination. The TCR comes from a man aged 45-65 years who received an inactivated influenza vaccine. The chain recombines TRBV12-3 or TRBV12-4 with TRBJ2-3; the D call may be TRBD1 or TRBD2 (6 bases each). The CDR3 DNA sequence: TGTGCCAGCACTTGGGGGGCCCCTAGCACAGATACGCAGTATTTT. This codes for CASTWGAPSTDTQYF.